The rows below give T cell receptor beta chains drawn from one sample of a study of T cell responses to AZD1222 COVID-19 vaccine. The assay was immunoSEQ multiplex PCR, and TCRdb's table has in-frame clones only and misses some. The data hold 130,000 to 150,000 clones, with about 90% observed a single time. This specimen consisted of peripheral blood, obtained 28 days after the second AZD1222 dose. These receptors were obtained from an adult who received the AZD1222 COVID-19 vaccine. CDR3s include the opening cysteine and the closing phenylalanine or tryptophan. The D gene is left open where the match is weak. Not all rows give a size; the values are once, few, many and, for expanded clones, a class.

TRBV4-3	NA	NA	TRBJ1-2	CASSQELLGAGGYTF	TGCGCCAGCAGCCAAGAGCTGTTGGGGGCCGGTGGCTACACCTTC
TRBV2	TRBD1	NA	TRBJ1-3	CASSADRVGNTIYF	TGTGCCAGCAGCGCCGACAGGGTTGGAAACACCATATATTTT
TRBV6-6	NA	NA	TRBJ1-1	CASSYASEAFF	TGTGCCAGCAGTTACGCATCTGAAGCTTTCTTT
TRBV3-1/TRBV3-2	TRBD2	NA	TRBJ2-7	CASSLRGGPYEQYF	TGTGCCAGCAGCCTACGCGGGGGACCTTACGAGCAGTACTTC
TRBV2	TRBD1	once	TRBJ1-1	CASRKDRGLTEAFF	TGTGCCAGCAGGAAAGACAGGGGGCTTACTGAAGCTTTCTTT
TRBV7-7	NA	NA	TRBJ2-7	CASRTTTGTDPYEQYF	TGTGCTAGCAGAACTACTACCGGGACGGACCCCTACGAGCAGTACTTC
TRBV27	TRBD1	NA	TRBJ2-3	CASSFLMAGTGIDTQYF	TGTGCCAGCAGTTTTCTCATGGCCGGGACAGGGATAGATACGCAGTATTTT
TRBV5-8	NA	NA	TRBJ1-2	CASSLGGGSDSYGYTF	TGTGCCAGCAGCTTGGGAGGGGGATCCGATAGCTATGGCTACACCTTC
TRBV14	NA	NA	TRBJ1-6	CASSQVRNSPLHF	TGTGCCAGCAGCCAAGTCAGGAATTCACCCCTCCACTTT
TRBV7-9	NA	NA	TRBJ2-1	CASSFNTNEQFF	TGTGCCAGCAGTTTTAATACCAATGAGCAGTTCTTC
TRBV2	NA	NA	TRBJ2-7	CASTSGTGDYEQYF	TGTGCCAGTACCTCCGGGACGGGAGACTACGAGCAGTACTTC
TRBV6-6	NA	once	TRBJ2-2	CAIAGQPHTGELFF	TGTGCCATAGCGGGACAGCCCCACACCGGGGAGCTGTTTTTT
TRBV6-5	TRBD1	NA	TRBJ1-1	CASSSGGAEAFF	TGTGCCAGCAGTTCAGGGGGCGCGGAAGCTTTCTTT
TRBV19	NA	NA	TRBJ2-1	CASSIWGASGNEQFF	TGTGCCAGTAGTATCTGGGGGGCCAGCGGCAATGAGCAGTTCTTC
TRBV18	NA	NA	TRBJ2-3	CASSPTTGSADTQYF	TGTGCCAGCTCACCGACGACAGGATCAGCAGATACGCAGTATTTT
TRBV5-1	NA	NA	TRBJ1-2	CASSTDSLNGYTF	TGCGCCAGCAGCACGGACAGTCTTAATGGCTACACCTTC
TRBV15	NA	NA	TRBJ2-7	CATSRDIGGLRYEQYF	TGTGCCACCAGCAGAGATATCGGGGGGCTGAGGTACGAGCAGTACTTC
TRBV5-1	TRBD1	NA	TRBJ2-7	CASSLEGQAWEQYF	TGCGCCAGCAGCTTGGAGGGACAGGCCTGGGAGCAGTACTTC
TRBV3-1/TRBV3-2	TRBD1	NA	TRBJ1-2	CASSPRGPNYGYTF	TGTGCCAGCAGCCCCAGGGGGCCCAACTATGGCTACACCTTC